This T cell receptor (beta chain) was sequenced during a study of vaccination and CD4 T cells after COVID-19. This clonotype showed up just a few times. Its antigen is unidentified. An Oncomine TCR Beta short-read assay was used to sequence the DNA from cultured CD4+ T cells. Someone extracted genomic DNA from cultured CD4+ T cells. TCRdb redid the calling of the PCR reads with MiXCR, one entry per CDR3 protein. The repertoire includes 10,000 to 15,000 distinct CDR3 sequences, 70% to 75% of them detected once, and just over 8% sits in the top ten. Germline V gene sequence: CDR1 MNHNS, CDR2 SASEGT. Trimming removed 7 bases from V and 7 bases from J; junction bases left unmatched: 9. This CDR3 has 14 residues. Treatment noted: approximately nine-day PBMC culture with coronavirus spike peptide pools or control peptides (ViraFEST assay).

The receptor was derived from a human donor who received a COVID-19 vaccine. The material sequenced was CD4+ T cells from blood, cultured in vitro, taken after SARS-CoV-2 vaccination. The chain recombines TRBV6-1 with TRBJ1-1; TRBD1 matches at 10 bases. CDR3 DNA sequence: TGTGCCAGCAAGTGGATGACAGGGGGCGATGAAGCTTTCTTT. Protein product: CASKWMTGGDEAFF.